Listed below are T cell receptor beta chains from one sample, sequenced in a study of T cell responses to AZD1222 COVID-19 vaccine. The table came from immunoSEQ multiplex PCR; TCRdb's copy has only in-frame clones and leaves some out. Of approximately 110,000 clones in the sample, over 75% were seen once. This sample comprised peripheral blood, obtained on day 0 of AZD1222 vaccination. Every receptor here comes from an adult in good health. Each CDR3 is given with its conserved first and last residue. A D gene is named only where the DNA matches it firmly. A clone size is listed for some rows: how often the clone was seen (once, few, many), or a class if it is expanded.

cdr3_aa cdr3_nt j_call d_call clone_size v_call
CASSIGQGIDEQYF TGTGCCAGCAGCATAGGACAGGGAATCGACGAGCAGTACTTC TRBJ2-7 TRBD1 NA TRBV9
CASSGLGQFYNEQFF TGTGCCAGCAGTGGACTAGGACAGTTCTACAATGAGCAGTTCTTC TRBJ2-1 NA NA TRBV25-1
CASTQAYEQYF TGTGCCAGCACCCAAGCCTACGAGCAGTACTTC TRBJ2-7 NA NA TRBV6-5
CASSRELSYEQYF TGTGCCAGCAGCAGGGAGTTAAGCTACGAGCAGTACTTC TRBJ2-7 NA NA TRBV5-4
CSVEGRYTDTQYF TGCAGCGTTGAGGGCAGATACACAGATACGCAGTATTTT TRBJ2-3 NA NA TRBV29-1
CASRGRGTEAFF TGCGCCTCGAGGGGAAGGGGGACTGAAGCTTTCTTT TRBJ1-1 NA NA TRBV5-1
CASSERKRGEGGELFF TGCGCCAGCAGTGAGCGAAAGAGAGGGGAGGGCGGGGAGCTGTTTTTT TRBJ2-2 TRBD2 NA TRBV10-1
CASSNRVNTEAFF TGTGCCAGCTCCAACAGGGTGAACACTGAAGCTTTCTTT TRBJ1-1 NA NA TRBV3-1/TRBV3-2
CASSWGLAGGRSDEQFF TGCGCCAGCAGCTGGGGACTAGCGGGGGGGCGGTCGGATGAGCAGTTCTTC TRBJ2-1 TRBD2 NA TRBV5-1
CASSHGGSSYEQYF TGTGCCAGCAGTCACGGGGGCAGCTCCTACGAGCAGTACTTC TRBJ2-7 NA once TRBV6-2/TRBV6-3
CATSRPDRDTGELFF TGTGCCACCAGCAGACCGGACAGAGACACCGGGGAGCTGTTTTTT TRBJ2-2 NA NA TRBV15
CASSNLRVEKANQPQHF TGTGCCAGCAGCAATCTCAGGGTCGAGAAGGCCAATCAGCCCCAGCATTTT TRBJ1-5 NA NA TRBV21-1
CASRRQPHSNQPQHF TGTGCCAGCAGACGACAGCCCCATAGCAATCAGCCCCAGCATTTT TRBJ1-5 NA NA TRBV2
CASSGGQGLPYGYTF TGCGCCAGCAGCGGGGGACAGGGGCTTCCATATGGCTACACCTTC TRBJ1-2 TRBD1 NA TRBV5-1
CASSGSPGVSGNTIYF TGTGCCAGCAGTGGTTCCCCGGGTGTATCTGGAAACACCATATATTTT TRBJ1-3 NA once TRBV6-4
CASSVDSSYGYTF TGTGCCAGCAGCGTAGATAGCTCCTATGGCTACACCTTC TRBJ1-2 NA once TRBV9
CASSLAGNTIYF TGTGCCAGCAGCCTTGCGGGAAACACCATATATTTT TRBJ1-3 NA NA TRBV3-1/TRBV3-2
CATSRDGGTDTEAFF TGTGCCACCAGCAGAGATGGGGGTACGGACACTGAAGCTTTCTTT TRBJ1-1 NA NA TRBV15
CASSQDVNPNYEQYF TGCGCCAGCAGCCAAGATGTCAACCCAAACTACGAGCAGTACTTC TRBJ2-7 NA NA TRBV4-3
CASRGGRAFF TGTGCCAGCAGAGGGGGTAGGGCTTTCTTT TRBJ1-1 NA once TRBV12-3/TRBV12-4
CASSYSRLALGDTQYF TGTGCCAGCAGTTACTCGAGACTAGCGCTCGGGGATACGCAGTATTTT TRBJ2-3 TRBD2 NA TRBV6-2/TRBV6-3
CASSAGRDEQYF TGTGCCAGCAGCGCCGGACGGGACGAGCAGTACTTC TRBJ2-7 NA NA TRBV7-9
CASSLLPGVNTEAFF TGTGCCAGCAGCTTACTCCCAGGGGTGAACACTGAAGCTTTCTTT TRBJ1-1 NA NA TRBV7-9
CAWSPRGASTDTQYF TGTGCCTGGAGTCCGCGGGGGGCCAGCACAGATACGCAGTATTTT TRBJ2-3 TRBD2 NA TRBV30
CASSYGPLGEQYF TGTGCCAGCAGTTACGGACCTCTTGGCGAGCAGTACTTC TRBJ2-7 NA NA TRBV6-2/TRBV6-3
CASGRVGTGEQFF TGTGCCAGCGGCCGTGTGGGGACGGGTGAGCAGTTCTTC TRBJ2-1 NA few TRBV3-1/TRBV3-2
CATSDPDRGGTGELFF TGTGCCACCAGTGATCCCGACAGGGGAGGGACCGGGGAGCTGTTTTTT TRBJ2-2 NA NA TRBV24-1
CASSPGQNNSPLHF TGTGCCAGCTCACCGGGACAGAATAATTCACCCCTCCACTTT TRBJ1-6 TRBD1 NA TRBV18
CASRWGRNSPLHF TGTGCCAGCCGGTGGGGGAGAAATTCACCCCTCCACTTT TRBJ1-6 NA few TRBV12-3/TRBV12-4
CASSQGSKGEAFF TGTGCCAGCAGCCAAGGAAGTAAAGGGGAAGCTTTCTTT TRBJ1-1 NA NA TRBV3-1/TRBV3-2
CASSPILSSGPEAFF TGTGCCAGCAGCCCCATTTTGAGTAGTGGACCTGAAGCTTTCTTT TRBJ1-1 NA NA TRBV3-1/TRBV3-2
CASSFVGEAFF TGTGCCAGCAGTTTCGTAGGGGAGGCTTTCTTT TRBJ1-1 NA NA TRBV12-3/TRBV12-4
CASRGQQVYGYTF TGTGCCAGCAGAGGACAGCAAGTCTATGGCTACACCTTC TRBJ1-2 NA NA TRBV6-4
CASSLQGYTEAFF TGTGCCAGCAGTTTACAAGGGTACACTGAAGCTTTCTTT TRBJ1-1 NA NA TRBV12-3/TRBV12-4
CASSPSSVNTEAFF TGTGCCAGCAGCCCTAGTTCCGTGAACACTGAAGCTTTCTTT TRBJ1-1 NA NA TRBV11-2
CSVELGPSGGLEQYF TGCAGCGTTGAGCTAGGGCCTAGCGGGGGCTTGGAGCAGTACTTC TRBJ2-7 TRBD2 NA TRBV29-1
CASSYPGGELFF TGTGCCAGCAGTTACCCAGGCGGGGAGCTGTTTTTT TRBJ2-2 NA NA TRBV6-5
CSVPHGPYEQYF TGCAGCGTCCCTCATGGACCCTACGAGCAGTACTTC TRBJ2-7 NA NA TRBV29-1
CASSNGGGDEQYF TGCGCCAGCAGCAATGGCGGGGGGGACGAGCAGTACTTC TRBJ2-7 TRBD2 NA TRBV5-1
CAISERLAGGVETQYF TGTGCCATCAGTGAGAGACTAGCGGGGGGGGTAGAGACCCAGTACTTC TRBJ2-5 TRBD2 few TRBV10-3